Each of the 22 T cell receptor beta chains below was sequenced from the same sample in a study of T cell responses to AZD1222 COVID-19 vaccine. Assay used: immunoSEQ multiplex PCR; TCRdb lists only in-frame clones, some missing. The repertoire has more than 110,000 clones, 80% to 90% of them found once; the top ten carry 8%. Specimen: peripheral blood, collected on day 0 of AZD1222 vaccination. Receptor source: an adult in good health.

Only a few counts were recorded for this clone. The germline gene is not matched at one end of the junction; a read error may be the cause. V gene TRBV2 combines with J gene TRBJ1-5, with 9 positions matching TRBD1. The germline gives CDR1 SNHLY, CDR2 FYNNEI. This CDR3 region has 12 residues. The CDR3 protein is CATMTTGQGIYF. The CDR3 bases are TGTGCCACCATGACCACGGGACAGGGTATTTATTTT.

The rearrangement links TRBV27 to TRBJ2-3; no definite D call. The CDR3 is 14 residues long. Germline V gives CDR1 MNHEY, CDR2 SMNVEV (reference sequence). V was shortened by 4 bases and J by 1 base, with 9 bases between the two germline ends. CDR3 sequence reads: CASSSDQRTDTQYF. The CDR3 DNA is TGTGCCAGCAGTTCGGATCAGCGCACAGATACGCAGTATTTT.

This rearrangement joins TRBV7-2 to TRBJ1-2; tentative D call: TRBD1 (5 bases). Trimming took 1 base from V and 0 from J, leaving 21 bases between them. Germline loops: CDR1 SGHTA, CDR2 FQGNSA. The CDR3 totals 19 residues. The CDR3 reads CASSLVPLGGGPSNYGYTF. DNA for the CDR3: TGTGCCAGCAGCTTAGTTCCCTTAGGTGGGGGTCCCTCTAACTATGGCTACACCTTC.

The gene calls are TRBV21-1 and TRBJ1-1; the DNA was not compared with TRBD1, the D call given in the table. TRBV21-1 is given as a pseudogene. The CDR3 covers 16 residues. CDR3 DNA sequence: TGTGCCAGCAGCAATGGGGTGTCGGGGACAGACACTGAAGCTTTCTTT. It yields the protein CASSNGVSGTDTEAFF.

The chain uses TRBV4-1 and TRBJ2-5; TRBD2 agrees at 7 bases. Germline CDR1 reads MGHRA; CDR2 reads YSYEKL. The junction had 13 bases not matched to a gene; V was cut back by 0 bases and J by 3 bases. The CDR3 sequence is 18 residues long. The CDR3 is CASSQDGAWGGSKETQYF. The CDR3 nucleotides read TGCGCCAGCAGCCAAGATGGGGCCTGGGGGGGAAGCAAAGAGACCCAGTACTTC.

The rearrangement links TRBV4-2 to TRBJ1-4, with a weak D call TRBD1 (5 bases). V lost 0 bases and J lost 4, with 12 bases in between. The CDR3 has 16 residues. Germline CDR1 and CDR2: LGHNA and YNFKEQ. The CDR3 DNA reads TGTGCCAGCAGCCAAGAAGCGGGGACCGGTAATGAAAAACTGTTTTTT. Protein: CASSQEAGTGNEKLFF.

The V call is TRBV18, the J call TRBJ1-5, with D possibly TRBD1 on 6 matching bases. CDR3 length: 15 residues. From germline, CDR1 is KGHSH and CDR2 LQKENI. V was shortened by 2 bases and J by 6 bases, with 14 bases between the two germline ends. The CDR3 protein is CASSPGSGGAQPQHF. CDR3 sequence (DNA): TGTGCCAGCTCACCAGGATCGGGGGGGGCTCAGCCCCAGCATTTT.

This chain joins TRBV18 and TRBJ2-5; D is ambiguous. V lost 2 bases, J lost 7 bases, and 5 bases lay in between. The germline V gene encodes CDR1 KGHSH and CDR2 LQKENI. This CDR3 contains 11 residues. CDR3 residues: CASSPSATQYF. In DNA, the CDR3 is TGTGCCAGCTCACCATCCGCGACCCAGTACTTC. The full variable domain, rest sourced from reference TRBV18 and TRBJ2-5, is NAGVMQNPRHLVRRRGQEARLRCSPMKGHSHVYWYRQLPEEGLKFMVYLQKENIIDESGMPKERFSAEFPKEGPSILRIQQVVRGDSAAYFCASSPSATQYFGPGTRLLVL.

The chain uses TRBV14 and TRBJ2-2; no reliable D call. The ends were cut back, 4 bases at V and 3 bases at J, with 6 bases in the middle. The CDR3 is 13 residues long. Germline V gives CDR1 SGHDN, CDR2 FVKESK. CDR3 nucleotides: TGTGCCAGCAGCCCGTTCGACACCGGGGAGCTGTTTTTT. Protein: CASSPFDTGELFF.

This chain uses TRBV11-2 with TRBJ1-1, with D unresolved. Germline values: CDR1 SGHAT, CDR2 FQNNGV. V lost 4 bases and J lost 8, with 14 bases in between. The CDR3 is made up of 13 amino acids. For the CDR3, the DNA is TGTGCCAGCAGCTCCGTGAGGCGGTCCGAAGCTTTCTTT. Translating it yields CASSSVRRSEAFF.

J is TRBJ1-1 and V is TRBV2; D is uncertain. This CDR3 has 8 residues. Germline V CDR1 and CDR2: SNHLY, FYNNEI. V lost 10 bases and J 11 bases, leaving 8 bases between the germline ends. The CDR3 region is CATSTAFF. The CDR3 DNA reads TGTGCCACTAGCACGGCTTTCTTT.

This chain's CDR3 is CASRNLFRGSYEQYF. The CDR3 DNA reads as TGTGCCAGCAGAAACCTTTTCAGGGGCTCCTACGAGCAGTACTTC. This sequence joins TRBV28 and TRBJ2-7, with TRBD1 as a possible D gene (6 bases). The CDR3 runs to 15 residues. The germline V gene has CDR1 MDHEN and CDR2 SYDVKM. Trimming took off 6 bases at V and 0 bases at J, with 15 bases between the two ends.

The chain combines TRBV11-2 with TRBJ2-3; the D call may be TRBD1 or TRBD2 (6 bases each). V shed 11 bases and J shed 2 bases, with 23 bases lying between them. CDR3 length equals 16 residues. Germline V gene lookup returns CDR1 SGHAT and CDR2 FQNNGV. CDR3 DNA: TGTGCCTCAAGGGTGACTGGCGGGACAACCACAGATACGCAGTATTTT. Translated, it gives CASRVTGGTTTDTQYF.

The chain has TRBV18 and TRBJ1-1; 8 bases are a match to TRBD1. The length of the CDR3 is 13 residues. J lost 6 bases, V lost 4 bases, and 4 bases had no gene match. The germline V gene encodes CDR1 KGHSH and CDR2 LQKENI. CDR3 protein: CASSRKTGAEAFF. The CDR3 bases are TGTGCCAGCTCACGGAAGACAGGGGCTGAAGCTTTCTTT.

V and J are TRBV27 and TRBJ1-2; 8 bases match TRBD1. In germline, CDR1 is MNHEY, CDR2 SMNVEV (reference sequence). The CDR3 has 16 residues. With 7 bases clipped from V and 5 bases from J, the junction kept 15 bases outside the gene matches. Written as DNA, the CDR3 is TGTGCCAGCACCAAGACAGGGGCCGAGGCTGGGTATGGCTACACCTTC. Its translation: CASTKTGAEAGYGYTF.

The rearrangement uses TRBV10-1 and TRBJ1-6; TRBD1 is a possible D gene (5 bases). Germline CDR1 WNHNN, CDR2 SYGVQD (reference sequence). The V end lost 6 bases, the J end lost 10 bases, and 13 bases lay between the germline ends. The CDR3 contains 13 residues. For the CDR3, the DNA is TGCGCCAGCAGGTCGGGGGAAGACTCACCCCTCCACTTT. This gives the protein CASRSGEDSPLHF.

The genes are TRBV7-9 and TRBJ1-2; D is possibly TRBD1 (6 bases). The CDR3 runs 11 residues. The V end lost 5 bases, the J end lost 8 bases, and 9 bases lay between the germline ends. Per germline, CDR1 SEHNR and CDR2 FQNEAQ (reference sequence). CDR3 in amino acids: CASSRTEGYTF. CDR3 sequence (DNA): TGTGCCAGCAGCCGGACAGAGGGCTACACCTTC.

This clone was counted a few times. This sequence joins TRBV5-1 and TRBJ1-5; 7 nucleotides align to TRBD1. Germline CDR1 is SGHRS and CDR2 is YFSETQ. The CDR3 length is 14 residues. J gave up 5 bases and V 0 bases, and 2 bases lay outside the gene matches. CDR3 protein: CASSLGQGDQPQHF. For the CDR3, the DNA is TGCGCCAGCAGCTTGGGACAGGGAGATCAGCCCCAGCATTTT. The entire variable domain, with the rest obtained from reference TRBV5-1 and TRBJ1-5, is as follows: KAGVTQTPRYLIKTRGQQVTLSCSPISGHRSVSWYQQTPGQGLQFLFEYFSETQRNKGNFPGRFSGRQFSNSRSEMNVSTLELGDSALYLCASSLGQGDQPQHFGDGTRLSIL.

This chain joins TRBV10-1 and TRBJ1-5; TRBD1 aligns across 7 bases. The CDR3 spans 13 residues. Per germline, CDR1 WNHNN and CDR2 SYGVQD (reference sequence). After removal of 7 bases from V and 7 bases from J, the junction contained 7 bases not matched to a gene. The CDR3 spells CASTCSGGQPQHF. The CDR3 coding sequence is TGCGCCAGCACTTGCTCAGGGGGACAGCCCCAGCATTTT.

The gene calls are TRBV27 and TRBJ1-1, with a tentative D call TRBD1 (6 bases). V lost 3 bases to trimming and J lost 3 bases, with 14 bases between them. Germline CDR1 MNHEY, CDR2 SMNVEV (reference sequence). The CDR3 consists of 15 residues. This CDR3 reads CASSLGDTGHTEAFF. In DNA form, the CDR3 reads TGTGCCAGCAGTTTGGGCGACACAGGGCACACTGAAGCTTTCTTT.

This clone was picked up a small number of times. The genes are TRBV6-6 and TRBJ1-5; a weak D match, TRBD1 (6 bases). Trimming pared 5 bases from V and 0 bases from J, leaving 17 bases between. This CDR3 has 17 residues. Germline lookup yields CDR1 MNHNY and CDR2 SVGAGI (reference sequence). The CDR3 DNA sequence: TGTGCCAGCAGTCCCCGGGGACAAAGATATAGCAATCAGCCCCAGCATTTT. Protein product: CASSPRGQRYSNQPQHF.

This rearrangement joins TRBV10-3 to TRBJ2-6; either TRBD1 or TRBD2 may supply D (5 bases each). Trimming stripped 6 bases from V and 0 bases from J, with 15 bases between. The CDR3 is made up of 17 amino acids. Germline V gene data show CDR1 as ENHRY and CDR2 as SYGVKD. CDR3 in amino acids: CAISEGRGVSGANVLTF. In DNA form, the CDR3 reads TGTGCCATCAGCGAGGGACGGGGCGTCTCTGGGGCCAACGTCCTGACTTTC.